Shown below are 20 T cell receptor beta chains from a single sample sequenced in a study of CD8+ T cells in alopecia areata. The authors extracted RNA and reverse transcribed it into cDNA as the sequencing template. TCRdb keeps only in-frame clones here, not all; method: immunoSEQ multiplex PCR. The data contain about 130,000 clones, roughly 58% of them singletons. This specimen consisted of CD4+ T cells sorted from blood, obtained at week 0. The origin of the receptors is a human donor with alopecia areata.

The V and J genes are TRBV7-9 and TRBJ2-7, with D perhaps TRBD2 (6 bases). The ends were cut back, 5 bases at V and 9 bases at J, with 17 bases in the middle. The germline V gene has CDR1 SEHNR and CDR2 FQNEAQ (reference sequence). The CDR3 extends over 13 amino acids. The chain's CDR3 is CASSDQEGSRQYF. CDR3 DNA: TGTGCCAGCAGCGACCAGGAGGGTTCGAGGCAGTACTTC.

This sequence joins TRBV13 and TRBJ1-3; no firm D call. The CDR3 sequence is 16 residues long. Per germline, CDR1 PRHDT and CDR2 FYEKMQ (reference sequence). The ends were cut back, 3 bases at V and 0 bases at J, with 12 bases in the middle. The CDR3 region is CASSLTRQRSGNTIYF. CDR3 sequence (DNA): TGTGCCAGCAGCTTGACAAGACAACGCTCTGGAAACACCATATATTTT.

V usage is TRBV5-1 and J usage is TRBJ2-5, with 11 bases lining up with TRBD2. The CDR3 contains 15 residues. The germline V gene encodes CDR1 SGHRS and CDR2 YFSETQ. Trimming at V came to 2 bases and at J to 5 bases, leaving 5 bases not matched to a gene. CDR3 sequence (DNA): TGCGCCAGCAGCTTACTAGCGGGAGTAGGGGAGACCCAGTACTTC. Translated: CASSLLAGVGETQYF. Full variable domain (outside the CDR3, taken from reference TRBV5-1 and TRBJ2-5): KAGVTQTPRYLIKTRGQQVTLSCSPISGHRSVSWYQQTPGQGLQFLFEYFSETQRNKGNFPGRFSGRQFSNSRSEMNVSTLELGDSALYLCASSLLAGVGETQYFGPGTRLLVL.

This clone was picked up one time. The chain carries TRBV4-1 and TRBJ1-5; 7 nucleotides match TRBD1. This CDR3 is 16 amino acids long. With V trimmed by 3 bases and J by 6 bases, 11 bases remained unmatched. The germline V gene has CDR1 MGHRA and CDR2 YSYEKL. As DNA, the CDR3 is TGCGCCAGCAGCCATTCTACCAGAGGGGGCGGTCAGCCCCAGCATTTT. Translated: CASSHSTRGGGQPQHF.

The V and J genes are TRBV7-2 and TRBJ2-7; TRBD1 is a possible D gene (6 bases). Germline CDR1 and CDR2: SGHTA and FQGNSA. The CDR3 covers 15 residues. The germline V and J ends were trimmed by 5 bases and 1 base, with 15 bases remaining between them. Written as DNA, the CDR3 is TGTGCCAGCAGCCGCCTAGGACAGTTTTCCTACGAGCAGTACTTC. It codes for CASSRLGQFSYEQYF.

This chain joins TRBV28 and TRBJ1-5, with D perhaps matching TRBD1 (5 bases). V was pared by 8 bases and J by 4 bases, with 18 bases between. Germline loops: CDR1 MDHEN, CDR2 SYDVKM. The CDR3 loop spans 15 amino acids. CDR3 residues: CASYVGAGRNQPQHF. DNA for the CDR3: TGTGCCAGCTACGTAGGGGCAGGGAGGAATCAGCCCCAGCATTTT.

In its sample, this clone was seen a few times. The V gene is TRBV7-2, the J gene TRBJ2-5; TRBD1 matches 8 bases. From germline, CDR1 is SGHTA and CDR2 FQGNSA. The ends lost 5 bases at V and 4 bases at J; junction bases unmatched: 9. The CDR3 spans 15 residues. CDR3: CASSPRTGRGETQYF. The CDR3, as DNA: TGTGCCAGCAGCCCGCGGACAGGGCGAGGAGAGACCCAGTACTTC.

The chain joins TRBV5-1 to TRBJ2-2; 10 nucleotides align to TRBD2. The V gene's germline CDR1 is SGHRS and CDR2 YFSETQ. J was trimmed by 7 bases and V by 2 bases; bases with no gene match: 8. The CDR3 is 16 residues long. CDR3 DNA: TGCGCCAGCAGCTTTTTAGCGGGAGGCGACAGCGGGGAGCTGTTTTTT. It is translated as CASSFLAGGDSGELFF.

The chain joins TRBV7-2 to TRBJ2-1; no reliable D call. The CDR3 is made up of 13 amino acids. CDR1 is SGHTA and CDR2 is FQGNSA in the germline V gene. V was pared by 0 bases and J by 4 bases, with 4 bases between. CDR3 bases: TGTGCCAGCAGCTTAGCTAGTTACAATGAGCAGTTCTTC. Protein product: CASSLASYNEQFF.

This sequence joins TRBV30 and TRBJ2-7; D is perhaps TRBD2 (5 bases). CDR1 and CDR2 from the germline V gene are GTSNPN and SVGIG (reference sequence). V gave up 7 bases and J gave up 1 base, with 17 bases separating them. This CDR3 is built from 14 residues. CDR3 sequence (DNA): TGTGCCTTTCAGGAGCGGACCCGGTCCTACGAGCAGTACTTC. Translating it yields CAFQERTRSYEQYF.

The genes are TRBV6-4 and TRBJ2-1; 10 bases fit TRBD2. V gave up 0 bases and J gave up 9 bases; unmatched junction bases: 8. Germline CDR1 is MRHNA and CDR2 is SNTAGT. The CDR3 runs to 16 residues. CDR3 sequence: CASSDSPAGGPSEQFF. The CDR3 bases are TGTGCCAGCAGTGACTCTCCAGCGGGGGGGCCTAGTGAGCAGTTCTTC.

V and J are TRBV7-9 and TRBJ2-5; D is possibly TRBD2 (6 bases). Trimming removed 5 bases from V and 3 bases from J, with 16 bases in between. Germline loops: CDR1 SEHNR, CDR2 FQNEAQ (reference sequence). This CDR3 is built from 15 residues. The chain's CDR3 is CASSTGGIRKETQYF. In nucleotides, the CDR3 is TGTGCCAGCAGCACCGGAGGGATAAGGAAAGAGACCCAGTACTTC.

This clone turned up a few times. Here the CDR3 reads CAWSTRRGREKLFF. The CDR3 DNA reads as TGTGCCTGGAGTACTCGGAGGGGTAGGGAAAAACTGTTTTTT. The chain carries TRBV30 and TRBJ1-4; D might be TRBD1 (5 bases). Germline V gene data show CDR1 as GTSNPN and CDR2 as SVGIG (reference sequence). The CDR3 is 14 amino acids. Trimming pared 2 bases from V and 8 bases from J, leaving 15 bases between.

The J gene is TRBJ1-2, the V gene TRBV6-5, with D possibly being TRBD1 (6 bases). Germline lookup yields CDR1 MNHEY and CDR2 SVGAGI. The CDR3 extends over 13 amino acids. Trimming left V 7 bases short and J 8 bases short, with 17 bases between. The CDR3 DNA sequence: TGTGCCAGCACTAGACAGGCGCACTCGGGCTACACCTTC. Translation gives CASTRQAHSGYTF.

The chain couples TRBV5-1 to TRBJ2-7; D tentatively reads TRBD1 or TRBD2 (5 bases each). The CDR3 has 13 amino acids. Trimming cost V 0 bases and J 6 bases, with 10 bases left between them. From germline, CDR1 is SGHRS and CDR2 YFSETQ. CDR3 nucleotides: TGCGCCAGCAGCTTGGGAGGGGTAGGCGAGCAGTACTTC. Residues: CASSLGGVGEQYF.

This clone has more than one count but fewer than ten. The J gene is TRBJ2-1, the V gene TRBV4-1; D is uncertain. Germline V gene sequence: CDR1 MGHRA, CDR2 YSYEKL. The CDR3 runs to 18 residues. Trimming pared 1 base from V and 6 bases from J, leaving 22 bases between. The CDR3 sequence: CASSQVDLGFRVGNEQFF. The DNA for the CDR3 is TGCGCCAGCAGCCAAGTAGACCTTGGGTTTAGGGTCGGCAATGAGCAGTTCTTC.

The rearrangement links TRBV29-1 to TRBJ1-2, with 7 bases aligning to TRBD1. This CDR3 has 10 residues. The germline V gene encodes CDR1 SQVTM and CDR2 ANQGSEA. The V and J ends lost 8 bases and 8 bases, in that order; junction bases with no gene match: 5. In nucleotides, the CDR3 is TGCAGCACCGGACAGGAGGGCTACACCTTC. Its translation: CSTGQEGYTF.

The chain uses TRBV7-2 and TRBJ1-1, with 9 nucleotides matching TRBD1. The J segment lost 10 bases and the V segment lost 2 bases, leaving 2 bases of the junction unmatched. Germline CDR1 SGHTA, CDR2 FQGNSA. The length of the CDR3 is 12 residues. Here the CDR3 reads CASSLPGQGAFF. As DNA, the CDR3 is TGTGCCAGCAGCTTACCGGGACAGGGAGCTTTCTTT.

The CDR3 spells CASSVGTGLAGYTF. The CDR3 bases are TGTGCCAGCAGCGTTGGGACGGGTCTCGCGGGCTACACCTTC. The chain combines TRBV9 with TRBJ1-2; tentatively, D is TRBD1 (5 bases). V lost 2 bases to trimming and J lost 8 bases, with 16 bases between them. The CDR3 extends over 14 amino acids. The V gene's germline CDR1 is SGDLS and CDR2 YYNGEE.

The rearrangement links TRBV7-2 to TRBJ2-7; 7 positions match TRBD2. The CDR3 has 14 residues. With 1 base clipped from V and 2 bases from J, the junction kept 2 bases outside the gene matches. Germline V gene data show CDR1 as SGHTA and CDR2 as FQGNSA. CDR3 DNA sequence: TGTGCCAGCAGCTTAGGGGGGGGAACCTACGAGCAGTACTTC. Residues: CASSLGGGTYEQYF.